This TCR beta chain was captured in a study of pediatric ulcerative colitis. Findings of the study overall: This repertoire reflects total lymphocytes rather than subpopulations like regulatory T cells.

The CDR3 runs to 16 residues. Trimming took 5 bases from V and 0 from J; bases not matched to a gene: 8. CDR1 LNHDA and CDR2 SQIVND come from the germline V gene (reference sequence). Colonoscopy and blood draw happened at the same time. The protocol was immunoSEQ multiplex PCR, while the TCRdb copy is restricted to in-frame clones and leaves out a portion. Of about 64,000 clones listed, about 80% were seen once; the top ten hold around 5.3%. In regard to this clone: Its antigen is still unknown.

This TCR came from a boy aged 10-17 years with moderate ulcerative colitis. The source material was blood. The chain links TRBV19 to TRBJ1-1; TRBD1 agrees at 8 bases. The CDR3 sequence: CASSGGQGYLNTEAFF. CDR3 nucleotide sequence: TGTGCCAGTAGTGGAGGACAGGGCTACTTGAACACTGAAGCTTTCTTT.